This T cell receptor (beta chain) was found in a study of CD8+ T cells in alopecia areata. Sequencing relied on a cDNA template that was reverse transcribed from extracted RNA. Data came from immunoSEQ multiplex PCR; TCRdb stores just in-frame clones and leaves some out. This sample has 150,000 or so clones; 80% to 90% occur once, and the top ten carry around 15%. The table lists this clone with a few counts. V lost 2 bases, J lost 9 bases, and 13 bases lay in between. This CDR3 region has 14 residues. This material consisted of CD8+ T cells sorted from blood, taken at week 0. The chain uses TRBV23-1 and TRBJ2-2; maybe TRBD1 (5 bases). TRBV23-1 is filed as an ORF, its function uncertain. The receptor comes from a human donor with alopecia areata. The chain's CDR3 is CASSQGHYDRELFF. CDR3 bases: TGCGCCAGCAGTCAAGGACACTACGACCGGGAGCTGTTTTTT.